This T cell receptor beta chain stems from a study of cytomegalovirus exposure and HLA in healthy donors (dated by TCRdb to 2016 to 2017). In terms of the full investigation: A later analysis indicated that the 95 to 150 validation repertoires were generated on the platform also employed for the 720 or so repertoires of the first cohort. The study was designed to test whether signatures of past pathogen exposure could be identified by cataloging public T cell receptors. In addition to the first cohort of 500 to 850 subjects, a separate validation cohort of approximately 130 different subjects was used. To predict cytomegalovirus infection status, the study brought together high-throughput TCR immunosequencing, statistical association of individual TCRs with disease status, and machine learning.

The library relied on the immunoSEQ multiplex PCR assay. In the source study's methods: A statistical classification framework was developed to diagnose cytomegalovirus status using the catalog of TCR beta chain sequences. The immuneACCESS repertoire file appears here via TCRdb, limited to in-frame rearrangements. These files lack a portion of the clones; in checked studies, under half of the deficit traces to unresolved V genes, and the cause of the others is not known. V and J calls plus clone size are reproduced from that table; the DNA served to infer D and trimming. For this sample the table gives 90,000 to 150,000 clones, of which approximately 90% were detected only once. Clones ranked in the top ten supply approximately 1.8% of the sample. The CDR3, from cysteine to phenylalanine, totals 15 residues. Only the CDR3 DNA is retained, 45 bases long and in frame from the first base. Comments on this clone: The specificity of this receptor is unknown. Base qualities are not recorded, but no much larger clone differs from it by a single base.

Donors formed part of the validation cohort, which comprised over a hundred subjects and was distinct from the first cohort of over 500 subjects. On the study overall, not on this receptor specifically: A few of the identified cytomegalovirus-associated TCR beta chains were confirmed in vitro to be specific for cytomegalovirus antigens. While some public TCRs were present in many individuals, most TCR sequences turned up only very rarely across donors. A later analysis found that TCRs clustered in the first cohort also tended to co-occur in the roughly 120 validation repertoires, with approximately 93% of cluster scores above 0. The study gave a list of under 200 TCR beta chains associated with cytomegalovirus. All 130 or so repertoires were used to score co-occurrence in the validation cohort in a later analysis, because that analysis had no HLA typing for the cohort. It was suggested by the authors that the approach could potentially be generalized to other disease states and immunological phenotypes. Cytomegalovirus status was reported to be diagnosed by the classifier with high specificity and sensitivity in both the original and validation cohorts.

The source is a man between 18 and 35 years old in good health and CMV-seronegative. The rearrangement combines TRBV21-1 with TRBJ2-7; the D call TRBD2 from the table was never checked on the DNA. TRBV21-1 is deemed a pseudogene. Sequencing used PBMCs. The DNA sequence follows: TGTGCCAGCAGCGATGAGCACCCCGAGAGGGTCGAGCAGTACTTC. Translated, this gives CASSDEHPERVEQYF.